This paragraph covers one TCR beta chain sequence. The data are from a study of blood T cell repertoires in COVID-19. Study-wide background: Acute and convalescent COVID-19 samples came from the United States, Italy and Spain.

Adults between about 18 and 89 years of age took part from 24 US areas. Each participant's cohort was designated according to participant-reported clinical history. V was cut by 0 bases and J by 4 bases, with 9 bases left in between. The CDR3 loop spans 14 amino acids. Germline V lookup: CDR1 MNHEY, CDR2 SVGEGT. In the study's own analysis: For nucleated cells, counts were estimated from reference gene primer amplification. Data came from immunoSEQ multiplex PCR; TCRdb stores just in-frame clones and leaves some out. V, J and clone size reflect that table, while D and trimming were determined from the DNA. The sample carries about 270,000 clones, under 95% recorded once.

Sequencing used PBMCs or T cells enriched from blood (not recorded which). The chain has TRBV6-2 or TRBV6-3 and TRBJ1-2; D remains ambiguous. This receptor was obtained from a woman aged 40 to 49 with acute COVID-19. CDR3 loop: CASSYSDTFYGYTF. CDR3 sequence (DNA): TGTGCCAGCAGTTACTCTGACACTTTCTATGGCTACACCTTC.